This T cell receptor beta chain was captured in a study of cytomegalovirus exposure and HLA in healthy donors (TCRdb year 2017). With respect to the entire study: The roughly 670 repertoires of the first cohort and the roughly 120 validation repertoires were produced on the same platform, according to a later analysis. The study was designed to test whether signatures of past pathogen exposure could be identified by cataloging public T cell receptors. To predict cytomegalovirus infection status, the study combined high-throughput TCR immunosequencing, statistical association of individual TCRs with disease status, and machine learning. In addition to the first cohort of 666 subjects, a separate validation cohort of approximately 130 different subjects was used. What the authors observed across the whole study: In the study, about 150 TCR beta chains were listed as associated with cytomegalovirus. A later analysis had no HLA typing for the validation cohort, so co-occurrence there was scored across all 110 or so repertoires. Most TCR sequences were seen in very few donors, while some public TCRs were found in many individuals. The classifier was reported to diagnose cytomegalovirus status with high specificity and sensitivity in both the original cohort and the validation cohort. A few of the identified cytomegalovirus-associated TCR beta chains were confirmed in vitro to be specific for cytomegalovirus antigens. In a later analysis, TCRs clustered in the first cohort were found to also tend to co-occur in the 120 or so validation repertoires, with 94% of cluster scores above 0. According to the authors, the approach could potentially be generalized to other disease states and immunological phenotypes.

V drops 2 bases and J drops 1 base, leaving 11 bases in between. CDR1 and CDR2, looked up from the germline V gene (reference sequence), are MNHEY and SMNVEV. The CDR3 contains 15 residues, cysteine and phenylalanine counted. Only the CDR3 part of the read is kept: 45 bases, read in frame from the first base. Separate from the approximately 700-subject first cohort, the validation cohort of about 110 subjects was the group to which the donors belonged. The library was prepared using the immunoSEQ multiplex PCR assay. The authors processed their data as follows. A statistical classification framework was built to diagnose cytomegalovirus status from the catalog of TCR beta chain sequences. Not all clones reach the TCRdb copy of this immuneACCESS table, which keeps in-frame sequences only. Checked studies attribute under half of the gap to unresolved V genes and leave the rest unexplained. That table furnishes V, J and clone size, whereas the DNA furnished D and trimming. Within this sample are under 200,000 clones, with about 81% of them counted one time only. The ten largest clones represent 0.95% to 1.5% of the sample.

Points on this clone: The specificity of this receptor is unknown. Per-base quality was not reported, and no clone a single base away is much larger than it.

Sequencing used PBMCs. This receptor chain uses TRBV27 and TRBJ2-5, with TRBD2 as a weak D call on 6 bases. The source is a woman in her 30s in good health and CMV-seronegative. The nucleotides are TGTGCCAGCAGTTTAGCGGGACTGACCCAAGAGACCCAGTACTTC. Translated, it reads CASSLAGLTQETQYF.